This is a list of T cell receptor beta chains from one sample in a study of molecular identifiers for immune sequencing clone quantification. TCRdb re-derived calls from the PCR reads in MiXCR, one entry per CDR3 protein. The sample lists some 320,000 distinct CDR3 sequences; over 20% were seen once. The sequenced sample was naive CD8+ T cells from blood, with Jurkat cell RNA spiked in. These receptors were taken from a human donor in good health. Some libraries in this study had Jurkat cell RNA spiked in. The CDR3 runs from the conserved cysteine through the conserved F or W. A D gene is named only where the DNA matches it firmly. Not every row has a clone size; where given, it reads once, few, many or a size class.

D gene	clone size	V gene	J gene	CDR3 protein	CDR3 DNA
NA	NA	TRBV7-6	TRBJ2-7	CAGSPLGSIEQYF	TGTGCCGGCAGCCCACTGGGCAGCATCGAGCAGTACTTC
NA	many	TRBV4-1	TRBJ2-7	CASSLAAPYEQYF	TGCGCCAGCAGCCTGGCCGCGCCCTACGAGCAGTACTTC
NA	many	TRBV4-3	TRBJ2-5	CASSRLGMGETQYF	TGCGCCAGCAGCCGCCTGGGGATGGGGGAGACCCAGTACTTC
TRBD1	NA	TRBV12-3/TRBV12-4	TRBJ2-7	CASSRDSDLYEQYF	TGTGCCAGCAGCCGGGACAGCGACTTATACGAGCAGTACTTC
TRBD1	NA	TRBV7-9	TRBJ2-2	CASSQSGTGGAEAGGPITGELLF	TGTGCCAGCAGCCAATCCGGGACAGGGGGCGCGGAAGCGGGAGGGCCCATCACCGGGGAGCTGCTTTTT
NA	NA	TRBV28	TRBJ2-7	CASSVPWARGSYEQYF	TGTGCCAGCAGTGTACCGTGGGCTAGGGGATCCTACGAGCAGTACTTC
NA	many	TRBV5-6	TRBJ1-1	CASSFSNIGTEAFF	TGTGCCAGCAGCTTTTCTAATATAGGCACTGAAGCTTTCTTT
TRBD2	many	TRBV20-1	TRBJ2-7	CSAGGGSYEQYF	TGCAGTGCTGGGGGGGGATCCTACGAGCAGTACTTC
TRBD2	NA	TRBV20-1	TRBJ2-5	CSGRGGFAETQYF	TGCAGTGGTCGCGGGGGGTTCGCAGAGACCCAGTACTTC
NA	few	TRBV7-9	TRBJ2-3	CASSFTDTDTQYF	TGTGCCAGCAGCTTTACAGACACAGATACGCAGTATTTT
TRBD2	many	TRBV6-5	TRBJ2-7	CASSPHRPSGCF	TGTGCCAGCAGCCCCCACCGCCCTAGCGGGTGTTTC
NA	many	TRBV2	TRBJ1-1	CASGMAGLNSVNTEAFF	TGTGCCAGCGGAATGGCGGGACTCAATTCGGTGAACACTGAAGCTTTCTTT
TRBD1	NA	TRBV4-1	TRBJ1-1	CASSPGTGGFITEAFF	TGCGCCAGCAGCCCCGGGACAGGAGGGTTTATCACTGAAGCTTTCTTT
NA	NA	TRBV2	TRBJ1-2	CASSEALDGNYGYTF	TGTGCCAGCAGTGAAGCTTTGGACGGCAACTATGGCTACACCTTC
TRBD1	NA	TRBV20-1	TRBJ2-1	CSASGTGVNEQSF	TGCAGTGCTAGTGGGACAGGGGTTAATGAGCAGTCCTTC
NA	many	TRBV2	TRBJ2-6	CASSENNLGSGANVLTF	TGTGCCAGCAGTGAAAACAATCTTGGCTCTGGGGCCAACGTCCTGACTTTC
NA	many	TRBV14	TRBJ1-1	CATGDGMNTEAFF	TGTGCCACCGGGGACGGCATGAACACTGAAGCTTTCTTT
NA	many	TRBV6-5	TRBJ2-7	CASSYFGGNSYEQYF	TGTGCCAGCAGTTACTTCGGCGGGAACTCCTACGAGCAGTACTTC
TRBD1	NA	TRBV27	TRBJ1-6	CASSFRGTGASPLHF	TGTGCCAGCAGTTTCCGCGGGACAGGGGCTTCACCCCTCCACTTT
TRBD1	NA	TRBV3-1	TRBJ2-7	CASSQPTGTGVRNEQYF	TGTGCCAGCAGCCAACCGACCGGGACAGGGGTCCGAAACGAGCAGTACTTC
TRBD1	many	TRBV5-5	TRBJ2-3	CASSSPGQGSTDTQYF	TGTGCCAGCAGCTCTCCGGGACAGGGGAGCACAGATACGCAGTATTTT
TRBD2	many	TRBV7-3	TRBJ2-1	CASSLLGSGRHYNEQFF	TGTGCCAGCAGCTTATTAGGTAGCGGGAGGCACTACAATGAGCAGTTCTTC
TRBD1	NA	TRBV2	TRBJ1-4	CASRTGVGEKLFF	TGTGCCAGCAGGACAGGGGTCGGGGAAAAACTGTTTTTT
NA	many	TRBV5-4	TRBJ1-1	CASSGNPENTEAFF	TGTGCCAGCAGCGGAAACCCTGAGAACACTGAAGCTTTCTTT
TRBD1	NA	TRBV25-1	TRBJ2-3	CGSSAVRGLDTQYF	TGTGGCAGCAGTGCGGTCAGGGGGCTTGATACGCAGTATTTT
NA	many	TRBV5-1	TRBJ2-2	CASSLSLGANTGELFF	TGCGCCAGCAGCTTGTCGTTAGGAGCGAACACCGGGGAGCTGTTTTTT
NA	NA	TRBV4-3	TRBJ1-2	CASSLIGANYGYTF	TGCGCCAGCAGCCTGATCGGGGCTAACTATGGCTACACCTTC
NA	many	TRBV30	TRBJ2-3	CAWNSDGSSTDTQYF	TGTGCCTGGAACTCGGACGGGTCTAGCACAGATACGCAGTATTTT
NA	NA	TRBV7-9	TRBJ2-7	CASSSNGGESSYEQYF	TGTGCCAGCAGCTCGAATGGGGGCGAAAGCTCCTACGAGCAGTACTTC
TRBD1	NA	TRBV7-9	TRBJ1-1	CASSPRNSQGAQAFF	TGTGCCAGCAGCCCGCGGAACTCACAGGGGGCGCAAGCTTTCTTT
NA	many	TRBV6-2/TRBV6-3	TRBJ1-5	CASSRRVGGNQPQHF	TGTGCCAGCAGCCGCAGGGTGGGCGGCAATCAGCCCCAGCATTTT
NA	many	TRBV12-3/TRBV12-4	TRBJ1-6	CASNGGANSPLHF	TGTGCCAGCAATGGGGGGGCCAATTCACCCCTCCACTTT
NA	few	TRBV19	TRBJ2-1	CASSIVAGTPNEQFF	TGTGCCAGTAGTATAGTCGCCGGGACACCCAATGAGCAGTTCTTC
TRBD2	NA	TRBV13	TRBJ2-7	CASSRTPGLADEQYF	TGTGCCAGCAGCCGCACTCCGGGACTAGCTGACGAGCAGTACTTC
TRBD1	NA	TRBV3-1	TRBJ2-1	CASSHGQGSYNEQFF	TGTGCCAGCAGCCATGGACAGGGCTCCTACAATGAGCAGTTCTTC
NA	NA	TRBV20-1	TRBJ2-7	CSARDGLISYEQYF	TGCAGTGCTAGAGATGGGCTTATCTCCTACGAGCAGTACTTC
NA	many	TRBV7-9	TRBJ2-3	CASSFDVPDTQYF	TGTGCCAGCAGCTTCGACGTCCCCGATACGCAGTATTTT
NA	many	TRBV5-1	TRBJ2-7	CASSLGAVEGEQYF	TGCGCCAGCAGCCTGGGGGCCGTCGAGGGGGAGCAGTACTTC
TRBD2	many	TRBV7-6	TRBJ2-1	CASSPRLAGGSHEQFF	TGTGCCAGCAGCCCTAGACTAGCGGGAGGGTCGCATGAGCAGTTCTTC
NA	many	TRBV12-3/TRBV12-4	TRBJ1-4	CASSPSEGGVNEKLFF	TGTGCCAGCAGTCCCTCAGAGGGCGGGGTTAATGAAAAACTGTTTTTT
NA	many	TRBV6-5	TRBJ2-7	CASSYSATGSYEQYF	TGTGCCAGCAGTTACTCGGCGACAGGCTCCTACGAGCAGTACTTC
NA	NA	TRBV3-1	TRBJ1-5	CASSQDDSGVQPQHF	TGTGCCAGCAGCCAAGATGATTCAGGGGTTCAGCCCCAGCATTTT
TRBD2	NA	TRBV27	TRBJ2-3	CASSYLGLAGPDTQYF	TGTGCCAGCAGCTACCTGGGACTAGCGGGACCAGATACGCAGTATTTT
NA	NA	TRBV25-1	TRBJ2-7	CASSDDNYEQYF	TGTGCCAGCAGTGACGACAACTACGAGCAGTACTTC
TRBD2	NA	TRBV6-2/TRBV6-3	TRBJ2-7	CASSANLLAGGPGEQYF	TGTGCCAGCAGTGCAAATCTTCTAGCGGGGGGTCCCGGCGAGCAGTACTTC
NA	many	TRBV29-1	TRBJ1-4	CSVPSGEKLFF	TGCAGCGTTCCCTCTGGGGAAAAACTGTTTTTT
TRBD2	NA	TRBV12-3/TRBV12-4	TRBJ2-5	CASSGLAGGPNSETQYF	TGTGCCAGCAGCGGACTAGCGGGAGGACCGAATTCAGAGACCCAGTACTTC